This T cell receptor beta chain stems from a study of T-cell memory formation after mild COVID-19. The study, taken as a whole, reports: Pre-infection memory already had some responding clones, implying cross-reactive memory joined. Nothing confirmed that second-wave clones peaking on day 37 were specific for SARS-CoV-2. The CD4+ clones that contracted clustered mainly within CM and EM, and the CD8+ clones concentrated in EMRA.

This clonotype came up a few times. Its antigen is currently unknown. CDR3 length: 15 residues. Trimming cost V 2 bases and J 0 bases, with 8 bases left between them. 5'RACE, which relied on constant-segment primers, yielded TCR alpha and TCR beta cDNA libraries carrying sample barcodes and UMIs. Via MiXCR, TCRdb re-called the 5' RACE reads, giving one row per CDR3 protein. The profile shows more than 150,000 distinct CDR3 sequences, around a fifth of them singletons. The V gene is TRBV12-3 or TRBV12-4, the J gene TRBJ1-5; D unresolved. The sequenced material came from PBMCs or a T cell subset sorted from them (not recorded which). The TCR sequence derives from an adult woman who had mild COVID-19 (a few samples of this study predate the infection). Cell type and time point are not known. In DNA, the CDR3 is TGTGCCAGCAGTTTAAGGGCGGATAGCAATCAGCCCCAGCATTTT. This codes for CASSLRADSNQPQHF.